This is a list of T cell receptor beta chains from one sample in a study of monozygotic twins with inflammatory bowel disease. No DNA is given; TCRdb re-called the 5' RACE reads and lists each CDR3 protein once. This table holds approximately 160,000 distinct CDR3 sequences. Sequenced input: blood. These receptors all come from a human donor with ulcerative colitis or Crohn's disease, or a healthy co-twin of an affected twin (not recorded which). CDR3s include the opening cysteine and the closing phenylalanine or tryptophan.

j_call v_call cdr3_aa
TRBJ2-7 TRBV7-2 CASNWGRSGEQYF
TRBJ1-5 TRBV20-1 CSASPGYEGNQPQHF
TRBJ1-1 TRBV27 CASSFRAGSEAFF
TRBJ2-3 TRBV7-3 CASSPGADTQYF
TRBJ2-5 TRBV5-6 CASSLLAEETQYF
TRBJ1-4 TRBV7-2 CASSSLGEKLFF
TRBJ2-4 TRBV2 CASSRGQGGFLAKNIQYF
TRBJ1-5 TRBV12-3/TRBV12-4 CASSLSLQPQHF
TRBJ1-1 TRBV12-3/TRBV12-4 CASSFLAYTEAFF
TRBJ2-3 TRBV6-1 CASSSGQYSTDTQYF
TRBJ2-6 TRBV4-2 CASSQIDRPSGANVLTF
TRBJ1-4 TRBV29-1 CSVEFGSTRGEKLFF
TRBJ2-7 TRBV6-2/TRBV6-3 CASSSIRGTYEQYF
TRBJ2-2 TRBV20-1 CSARDRGTVNTGELFF
TRBJ1-1 TRBV6-1 CASSEVSRNTEAFF
TRBJ2-7 TRBV7-2 CASSLASAGGTYEQYF
TRBJ2-3 TRBV5-1 CASSLTGGGTDTQYF
TRBJ2-4 TRBV5-6 CASSPTIGVGNIQYF
TRBJ2-5 TRBV5-4 CASSLPKQETQYF
TRBJ1-3 TRBV20-1 CSAPGTPEGNTIYF
TRBJ2-7 TRBV21-1 CASSPPSTGGGDQYF
TRBJ2-1 TRBV30 CAWSPLIAAYNEQFF
TRBJ2-7 TRBV20-1 CSARDIRTSGSHEQYF
TRBJ2-7 TRBV30 CAWSYSRTYEQYF
TRBJ1-5 TRBV12-3/TRBV12-4 CASSKSKQGVGNQPQHF
TRBJ1-3 TRBV28 CASSSRTASSGNTIYF
TRBJ2-5 TRBV4-1 CASSQGLAQETQYF